This T cell receptor (beta chain) was documented in a study of blood T cell repertoires in COVID-19. Patients from Seattle were sampled longitudinally, starting during active infection. TCRdb's table, derived via immunoSEQ multiplex PCR, lists solely in-frame clones and lacks some. The sample has roughly 300,000 clones, 80% to 90% seen once. CDR1 is DFQATT and CDR2 is SNEGSKA in the germline V gene (reference sequence). With 3 bases removed from V and 5 bases from J, the gap between germline ends came to 8 bases. This CDR3 spans 12 amino acids. The V and J genes are TRBV20-1 and TRBJ2-1, with a weak D call TRBD1 (5 bases). The specimen sequenced was peripheral blood. The clonotype originates from a woman in her thirties with COVID-19, enrolled during active disease. CDR3 sequence reads: CSASFRDNEQFF. The CDR3 DNA reads TGCAGTGCTAGTTTCAGGGACAATGAGCAGTTCTTC.